The 11 T cell receptor beta chains below come from one sample, sequenced in a study of T cell clones after liver transplantation. Method: immunoSEQ multiplex PCR; TCRdb's copy keeps in-frame clones and lacks some. The sample shows some 80,000 clones, approximately 80% of them seen only once. The material was CD4+ T cells from blood, obtained less than 50 months after liver transplant. The receptors come from a human patient who received a liver transplant. Some T cells may be the graft donor's.

This chain uses TRBV15 with TRBJ1-5; D is unclear. Trimming left V 1 base short and J 11 bases short, with 18 bases between. Germline-derived CDR1 and CDR2 are LNHNV and YYDKDF (reference sequence). The CDR3 loop spans 15 amino acids. The CDR3 nucleotides are TGTGCCACCAGCAGAGTCGGAGTCCAACCGGGGACCCAGCATTTT. Translating it yields CATSRVGVQPGTQHF.

The CDR3 DNA follows: TGTGCCAGCAGAGCCGGGACTAGCGGGAGAAGCACCGGGGAGCTGTTTTTT. Translated: CASRAGTSGRSTGELFF. This chain connects TRBV2 to TRBJ2-2, with 14 positions matching TRBD2. CDR3 size: 17 residues. The germline V gene encodes CDR1 SNHLY and CDR2 FYNNEI. Trimming cost V 6 bases and J 4 bases; bases outside gene matches: 7.

V gene TRBV7-2 combines with J gene TRBJ1-2; D is unclear. With 1 base removed from V and 4 bases from J, the gap between germline ends came to 7 bases. Per germline, CDR1 SGHTA and CDR2 FQGNSA. There are 13 residues in the CDR3. The CDR3 region is CASSLGGSYGYTF. DNA for the CDR3: TGTGCCAGCAGCTTAGGCGGATCCTATGGCTACACCTTC.

This clone occurred a few times. This chain connects TRBV7-2 to TRBJ2-5; TRBD2 matches at 12 bases. The CDR3 is made up of 15 amino acids. V shed 5 bases, J shed 5 bases, and the junction held 6 bases outside the gene matches. CDR1 SGHTA and CDR2 FQGNSA come from the germline V gene. The chain's CDR3 is CASSLTSGGQETQYF. The CDR3 nucleotides are TGTGCCAGCAGCCTCACTAGCGGGGGGCAGGAGACCCAGTACTTC.

The chain's CDR3 is CASSSSGRGNEQFF. In nucleotides, the CDR3 is TGTGCCAGCAGCTCTAGCGGGAGAGGGAATGAGCAGTTCTTC. The chain links TRBV7-3 to TRBJ2-1; 10 bases line up with TRBD2. The CDR3 extends over 14 amino acids. Germline V gene sequence: CDR1 SGHTA, CDR2 FQGTGA. The V segment lost 4 bases and the J segment 7 bases; nucleotides outside the gene matches: 4.

V usage is TRBV4-2 and J usage is TRBJ1-4; 7 bases are shared with TRBD1. J gave up 2 bases and V 0 bases, and 12 bases lay outside the gene matches. Per the germline V gene, CDR1 is LGHNA and CDR2 is YNFKEQ. There are 19 residues in the CDR3. CDR3 nucleotides: TGTGCCAGCAGCCAAGATCAGACAGGGCTAGCGGGCACTAATGAAAAACTGTTTTTT. Translated, it gives CASSQDQTGLAGTNEKLFF.

The rearrangement links TRBV13 to TRBJ1-3, with D perhaps matching TRBD1 (5 bases). Germline CDR1 and CDR2: PRHDT and FYEKMQ (reference sequence). The V and J ends lost 2 bases and 0 bases respectively, with 26 bases between them. The CDR3 is 21 residues long. The CDR3 nucleotides read TGTGCCAGCAGCTTATTCCCGCGAGAATTGTTGGGGGAAGACTCTGGAAACACCATATATTTT. Residues: CASSLFPRELLGEDSGNTIYF.

The rearrangement uses TRBV2 and TRBJ1-1, with D perhaps TRBD1 (6 bases). The V end lost 5 bases, the J end lost 1 base, and 8 bases lay between the germline ends. The germline V gene has CDR1 SNHLY and CDR2 FYNNEI. There are 13 residues in the CDR3. Here the CDR3 DNA reads TGTGCCAGCAGTCAACAGGGGAACACTGAAGCTTTCTTT. Translation: CASSQQGNTEAFF. The variable domain in full, completed from reference TRBV2 and TRBJ1-1, reads EPEVTQTPSHQVTQMGQEVILRCVPISNHLYFYWYRQILGQKVEFLVSFYNNEISEKSEIFDDQFSVERPDGSNFTLKIRSTKLEDSAMYFCASSQQGNTEAFFGQGTRLTVV.

CDR3 amino acids: CASSQDHQRQVPNYGYTF. CDR3 bases: TGCGCCAGCAGCCAAGATCACCAAAGACAGGTACCTAACTATGGCTACACCTTC. The chain has TRBV4-1 and TRBJ1-2, with a weak D call TRBD1 (6 bases). Looked up from germline, CDR1 is MGHRA and CDR2 is YSYEKL. V lost 0 bases and J lost 0, with 17 bases in between. CDR3 length: 18 amino acids.

This clone was seen once. This chain links TRBV4-3 with TRBJ1-1, with D maybe TRBD1 (6 bases). CDR3 length: 13 residues. Germline V gene sequence: CDR1 LGHNA, CDR2 YSLEER. The germline V and J ends were trimmed by 4 bases and 9 bases, with 15 bases remaining between them. The CDR3 sequence: CASSLDNRDQAFF. In nucleotides, the CDR3 is TGCGCCAGCAGCCTAGATAACAGGGATCAAGCTTTCTTT.

The chain combines TRBV7-6 with TRBJ1-3; possibly TRBD1 for D (6 bases). Germline V gene data show CDR1 as SGHVS and CDR2 as FNYEAQ. The length of the CDR3 is 17 residues. Trimming removed 4 bases at V and 0 bases at J, with 16 bases between. The CDR3 is CASSSGAGQISGNTIYF. CDR3 nucleotides: TGTGCCAGCAGCTCGGGCGCGGGACAAATCTCTGGAAACACCATATATTTT.